This T cell receptor (beta chain) emerged from a study of blood T cell repertoires in COVID-19. Method: immunoSEQ multiplex PCR; TCRdb's copy keeps in-frame clones and lacks some. The sample records fewer than 200,000 clones, more than 65% being singletons. Recruitment covered under 25 US areas and drew participants whose ages spanned roughly 18 to 90 years. The CDR3 length is 15 residues. The junction had 3 bases not matched to a gene; V was cut back by 2 bases and J by 6 bases. Germline CDR1 is ENHRY and CDR2 is SYGVKD. The sample comprised PBMCs or T cells enriched from blood (not recorded which). The chain combines TRBV10-3 with TRBJ1-5; 11 nucleotides agree with TRBD1. This TCR was sampled from a woman aged 40 to 55 with acute COVID-19. The CDR3 loop reads CAISETGQGVQPQHF. The CDR3, as DNA: TGTGCCATCAGTGAGACGGGACAGGGGGTTCAGCCCCAGCATTTT.